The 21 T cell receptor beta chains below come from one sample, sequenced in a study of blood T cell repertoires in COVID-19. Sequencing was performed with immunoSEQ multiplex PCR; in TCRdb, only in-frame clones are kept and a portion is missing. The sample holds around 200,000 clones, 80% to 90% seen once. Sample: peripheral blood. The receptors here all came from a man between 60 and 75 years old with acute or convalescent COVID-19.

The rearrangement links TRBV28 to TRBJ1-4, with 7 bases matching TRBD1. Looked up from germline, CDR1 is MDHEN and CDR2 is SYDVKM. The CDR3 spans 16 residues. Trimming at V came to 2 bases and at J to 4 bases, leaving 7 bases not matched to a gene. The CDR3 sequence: CASSLEGWTGNEKLFF. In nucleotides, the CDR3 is TGTGCCAGCAGTTTAGAAGGCTGGACAGGTAATGAAAAACTGTTTTTT. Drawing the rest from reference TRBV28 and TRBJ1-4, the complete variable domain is DVKVTQSSRYLVKRTGEKVFLECVQDMDHENMFWYRQDPGLGLRLIYFSYDVKMKEKGDIPEGYSVSREKKERFSLILESASTNQTSMYLCASSLEGWTGNEKLFFGSGTQLSVL.

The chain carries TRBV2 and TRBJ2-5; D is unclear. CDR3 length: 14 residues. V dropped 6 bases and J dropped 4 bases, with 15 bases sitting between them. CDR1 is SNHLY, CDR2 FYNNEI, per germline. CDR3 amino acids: CASRRGPEPETQYF. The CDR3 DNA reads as TGTGCCAGCAGGAGAGGTCCCGAACCAGAGACCCAGTACTTC.

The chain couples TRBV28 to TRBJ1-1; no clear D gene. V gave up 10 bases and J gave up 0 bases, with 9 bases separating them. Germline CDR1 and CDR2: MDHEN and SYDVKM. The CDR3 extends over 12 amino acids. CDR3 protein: CATTQVNTEAFF. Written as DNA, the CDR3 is TGTGCCACCACCCAGGTGAACACTGAAGCTTTCTTT.

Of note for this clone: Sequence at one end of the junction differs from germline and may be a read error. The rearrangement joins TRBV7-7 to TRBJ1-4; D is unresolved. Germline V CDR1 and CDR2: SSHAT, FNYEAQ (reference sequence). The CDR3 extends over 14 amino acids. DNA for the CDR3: TGTGCTAGCAGCCCCAACCCGACCGACAAAAAACTGTTTTTT. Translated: CASSPNPTDKKLFF.

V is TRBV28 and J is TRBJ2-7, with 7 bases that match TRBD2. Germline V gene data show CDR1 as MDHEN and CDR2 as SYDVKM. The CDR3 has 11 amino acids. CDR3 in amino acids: CEAGSSYEQYF. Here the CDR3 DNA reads TGTGAAGCGGGGAGCTCCTACGAGCAGTACTTC.

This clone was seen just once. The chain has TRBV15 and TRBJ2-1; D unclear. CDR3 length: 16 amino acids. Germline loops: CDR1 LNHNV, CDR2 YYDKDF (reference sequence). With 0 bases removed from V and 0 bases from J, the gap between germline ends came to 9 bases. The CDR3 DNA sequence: TGTGCCACCAGCAGAGACCTCCGGAGCTCCTACAATGAGCAGTTCTTC. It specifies CATSRDLRSSYNEQFF.

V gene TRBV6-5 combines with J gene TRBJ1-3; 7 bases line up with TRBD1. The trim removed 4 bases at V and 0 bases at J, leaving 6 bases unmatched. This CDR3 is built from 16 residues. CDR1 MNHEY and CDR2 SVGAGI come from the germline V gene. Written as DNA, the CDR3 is TGTGCCAGCAGTTGGGGACAGTGGAGCTCTGGAAACACCATATATTTT. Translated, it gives CASSWGQWSSGNTIYF.

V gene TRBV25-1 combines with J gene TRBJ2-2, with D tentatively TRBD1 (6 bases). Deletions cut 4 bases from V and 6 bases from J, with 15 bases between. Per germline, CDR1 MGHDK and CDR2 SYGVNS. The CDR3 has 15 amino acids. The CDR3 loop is CASSVAGVWAGELFF. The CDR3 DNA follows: TGTGCCAGCAGTGTAGCAGGGGTCTGGGCCGGGGAGCTGTTTTTT.

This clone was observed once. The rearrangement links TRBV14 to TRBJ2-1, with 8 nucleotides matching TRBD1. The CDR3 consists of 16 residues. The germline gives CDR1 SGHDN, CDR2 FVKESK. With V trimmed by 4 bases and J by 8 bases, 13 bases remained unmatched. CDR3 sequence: CASSRRGRTGFDEQFF. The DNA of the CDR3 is TGTGCCAGCAGCCGTCGAGGAAGGACAGGGTTCGATGAGCAGTTCTTC.

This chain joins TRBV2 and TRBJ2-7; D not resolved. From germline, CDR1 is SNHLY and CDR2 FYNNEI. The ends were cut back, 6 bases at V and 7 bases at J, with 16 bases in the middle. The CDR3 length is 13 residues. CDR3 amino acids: CASSTNAVGEQYF. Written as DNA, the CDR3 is TGTGCCAGCAGCACTAACGCGGTTGGTGAGCAGTACTTC. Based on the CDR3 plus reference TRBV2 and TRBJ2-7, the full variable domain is EPEVTQTPSHQVTQMGQEVILRCVPISNHLYFYWYRQILGQKVEFLVSFYNNEISEKSEIFDDQFSVERPDGSNFTLKIRSTKLEDSAMYFCASSTNAVGEQYFGPGTRLTVT.

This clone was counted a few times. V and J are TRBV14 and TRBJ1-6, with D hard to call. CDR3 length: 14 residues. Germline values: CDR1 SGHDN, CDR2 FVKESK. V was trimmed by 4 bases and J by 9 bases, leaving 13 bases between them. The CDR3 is CASSLLEPRSPLHF. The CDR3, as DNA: TGTGCCAGCAGCCTCTTGGAGCCTCGTTCACCCCTCCACTTT.

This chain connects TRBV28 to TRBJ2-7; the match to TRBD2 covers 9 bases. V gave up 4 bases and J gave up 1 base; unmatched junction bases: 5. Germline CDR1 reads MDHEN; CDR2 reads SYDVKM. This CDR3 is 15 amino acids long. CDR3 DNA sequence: TGTGCCAGCAGTTCCCCGGGACTAGCATCCTACGAGCAGTACTTC. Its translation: CASSSPGLASYEQYF.

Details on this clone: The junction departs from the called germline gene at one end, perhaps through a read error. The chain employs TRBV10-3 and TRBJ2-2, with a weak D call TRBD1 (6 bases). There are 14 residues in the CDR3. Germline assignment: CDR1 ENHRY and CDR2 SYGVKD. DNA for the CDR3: TGTGCCGTCAGGACAGTTTCGAACACCGGGGAGCTGTTTTTT. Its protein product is CAVRTVSNTGELFF.

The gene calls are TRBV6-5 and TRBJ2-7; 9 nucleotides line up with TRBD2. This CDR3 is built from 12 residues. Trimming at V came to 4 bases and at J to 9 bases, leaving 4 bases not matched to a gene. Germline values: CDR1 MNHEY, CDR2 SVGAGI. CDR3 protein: CASSSGTSTQYF. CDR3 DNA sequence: TGTGCCAGCAGTTCCGGGACTAGCACGCAGTACTTC.

The CDR3 DNA reads as TGTGCCAGCAGCTTAGAACTAGCGGGAGGGCTGACCTACAATGAGCAGTTCTTC. It specifies CASSLELAGGLTYNEQFF. This chain links TRBV7-2 with TRBJ2-1, with 13 nucleotides matching TRBD2. Germline CDR1 SGHTA, CDR2 FQGNSA. After removal of 1 base from V and 2 bases from J, the junction contained 5 bases not matched to a gene. This CDR3 comprises 18 residues.

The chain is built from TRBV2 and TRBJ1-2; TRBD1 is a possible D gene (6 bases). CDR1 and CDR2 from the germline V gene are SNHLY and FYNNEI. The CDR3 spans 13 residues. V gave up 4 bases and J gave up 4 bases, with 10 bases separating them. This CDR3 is CASSGDNVYGYTF. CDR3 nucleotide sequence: TGTGCCAGCAGTGGGGACAACGTCTATGGCTACACCTTC.

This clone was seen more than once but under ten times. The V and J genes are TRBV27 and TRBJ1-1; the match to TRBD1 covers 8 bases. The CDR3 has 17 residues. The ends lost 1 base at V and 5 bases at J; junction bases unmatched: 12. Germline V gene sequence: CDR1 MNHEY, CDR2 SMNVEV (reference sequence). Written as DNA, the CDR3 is TGTGCCAGCAGTTTATTTTTGTCAGGGGGCGCGACGACTGAAGCTTTCTTT. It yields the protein CASSLFLSGGATTEAFF.

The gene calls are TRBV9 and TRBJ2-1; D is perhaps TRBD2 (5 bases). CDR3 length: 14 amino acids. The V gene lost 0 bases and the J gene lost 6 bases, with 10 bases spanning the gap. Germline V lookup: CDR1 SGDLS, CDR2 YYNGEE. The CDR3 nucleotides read TGTGCCAGCAGCGTAGTAACGGGAAGCAATGAGCAGTTCTTC. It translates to CASSVVTGSNEQFF.

The chain's CDR3 is CASRTTGIAIYGYTF. CDR3 coding DNA: TGTGCCAGCAGGACCACAGGGATAGCGATCTATGGCTACACCTTC. The chain uses TRBV28 and TRBJ1-2, with a tentative D call TRBD1 (6 bases). Germline V CDR1 and CDR2: MDHEN, SYDVKM. This CDR3 is 15 amino acids long. Trimming took 6 bases from V and 4 from J, leaving 18 bases between them.

DNA for the CDR3: TGTGCCAGCAGCCAAGTGGGCAGGGGGATCGTCCAAGAGACCCAGTACTTC. It specifies CASSQVGRGIVQETQYF. The chain carries TRBV3-1 (or the pseudogene TRBV3-2) and TRBJ2-5, with 7 bases that match TRBD1. J lost 1 base, V lost 1 base, and 9 bases had no gene match. Germline CDR1 LGHDT, CDR2 YNNKEL (reference sequence). This CDR3 has 17 amino acids.

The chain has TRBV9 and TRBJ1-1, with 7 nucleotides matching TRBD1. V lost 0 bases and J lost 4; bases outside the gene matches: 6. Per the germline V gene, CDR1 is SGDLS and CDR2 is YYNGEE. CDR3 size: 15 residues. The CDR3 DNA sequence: TGTGCCAGCAGCGTAGCTAGCCAGGGGGGCACTGAAGCTTTCTTT. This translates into CASSVASQGGTEAFF.